This T cell receptor (beta chain) was obtained from a study of PD-L1 blockade in urothelial cancer. Sequenced by immunoSEQ multiplex PCR; TCRdb stores in-frame clones only, minus some. The top ten hold under 5% of the sample, which has roughly 60,000 clones, approximately 80% seen once. This clone was observed once. This receptor was identified in a man in his sixties or seventies with urothelial cancer. Sample: PBMCs, taken around atezolizumab (anti-PD-L1) treatment.

The CDR3 bases are TGTGCCAGCAGCTCCAGCCCGACAGGGGTCACCACCGGGGAGCTGTTTTTT. It yields the protein CASSSSPTGVTTGELFF. The chain carries TRBV11-3 and TRBJ2-2, with TRBD1 matching 8 bases. The CDR3 spans 17 residues. Germline assignment: CDR1 SGHNT and CDR2 YENEEA. Unmatched junction bases numbered 11, after V lost 4 bases and J lost 4 bases.